This T cell receptor beta chain stems from a study of cytomegalovirus exposure and HLA in healthy donors. General study findings and limits: Certain sequence variants were highly shared and formed a cluster, and this cluster was likely a sequencing artifact. Productive rates of about 87% or about 30% were seen for most TCR beta V segments in an earlier analysis. More clonal expansion characterized HLA-associated TCR beta chains than equally common others in a later analysis. A missense DCLRE1C variant was associated with V- and J-gene trimming of TCR beta chains in a later analysis, and an independent cohort replicated the association.

A multiplex PCR was run with 60 Vbeta primers and 13 Jbeta primers. Profiling relied on immunoSEQ multiplex PCR, and the TCRdb table lists in-frame clones only, not all of them. This sample carries about 160,000 clones, 80% to 85% of them seen once, and the ten largest clones take around 1.9%. Of note for this clone: The antigen is undetermined.

Sequences were obtained from PBMCs. This sequence originates from a man younger than 35 in good health and CMV-seronegative.

The CDR3 spells CASRQGQQNNQPQHF. CDR3 bases: TGTGCCAGTCGCCAAGGACAGCAAAACAATCAGCCCCAGCATTTT. The chain uses TRBV19 and TRBJ1-5; D perhaps matches TRBD1 (6 bases). The CDR3 is made up of 15 amino acids. The V and J ends lost 8 bases and 3 bases respectively, with 17 bases between them. CDR1 LNHDA and CDR2 SQIVND come from the germline V gene (reference sequence).